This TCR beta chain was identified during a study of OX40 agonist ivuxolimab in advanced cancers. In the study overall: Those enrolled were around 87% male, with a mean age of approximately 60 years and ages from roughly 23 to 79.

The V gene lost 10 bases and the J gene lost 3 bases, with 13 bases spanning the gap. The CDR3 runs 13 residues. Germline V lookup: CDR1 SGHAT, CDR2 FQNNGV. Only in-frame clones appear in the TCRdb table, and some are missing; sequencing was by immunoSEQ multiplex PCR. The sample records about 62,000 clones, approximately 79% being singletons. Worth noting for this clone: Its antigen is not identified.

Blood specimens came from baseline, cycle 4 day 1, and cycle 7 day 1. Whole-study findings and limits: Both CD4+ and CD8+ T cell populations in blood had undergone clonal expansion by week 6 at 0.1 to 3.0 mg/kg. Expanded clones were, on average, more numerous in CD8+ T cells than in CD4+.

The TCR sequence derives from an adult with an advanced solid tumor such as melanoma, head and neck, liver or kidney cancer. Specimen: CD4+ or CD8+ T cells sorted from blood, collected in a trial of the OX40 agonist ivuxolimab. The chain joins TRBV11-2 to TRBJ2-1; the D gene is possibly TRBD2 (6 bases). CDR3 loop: CAIRGSLYNEQFF. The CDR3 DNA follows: TGTGCCATTCGGGGGAGTCTCTACAATGAGCAGTTCTTC.